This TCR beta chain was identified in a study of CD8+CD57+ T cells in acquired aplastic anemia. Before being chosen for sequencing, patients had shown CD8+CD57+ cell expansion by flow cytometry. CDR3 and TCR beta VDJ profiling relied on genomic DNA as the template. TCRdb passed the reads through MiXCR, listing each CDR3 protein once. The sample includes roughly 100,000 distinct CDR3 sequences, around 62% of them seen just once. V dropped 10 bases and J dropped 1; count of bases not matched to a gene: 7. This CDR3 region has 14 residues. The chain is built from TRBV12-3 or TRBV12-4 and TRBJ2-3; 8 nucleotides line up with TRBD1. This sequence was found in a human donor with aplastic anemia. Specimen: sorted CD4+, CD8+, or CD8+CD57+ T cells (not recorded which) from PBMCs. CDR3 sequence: CATSGQGGTDTQYF. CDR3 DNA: TGTGCCACCAGCGGACAGGGAGGCACAGATACGCAGTATTTT.